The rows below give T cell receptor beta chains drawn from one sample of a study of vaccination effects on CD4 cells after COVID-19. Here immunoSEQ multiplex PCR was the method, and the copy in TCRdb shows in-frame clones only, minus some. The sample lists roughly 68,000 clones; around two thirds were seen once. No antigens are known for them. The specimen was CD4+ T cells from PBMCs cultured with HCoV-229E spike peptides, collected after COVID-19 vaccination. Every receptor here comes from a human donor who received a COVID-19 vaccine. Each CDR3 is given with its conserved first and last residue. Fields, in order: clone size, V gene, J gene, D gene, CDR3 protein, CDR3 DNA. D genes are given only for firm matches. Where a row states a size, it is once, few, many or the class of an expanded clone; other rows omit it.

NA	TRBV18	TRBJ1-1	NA	CASSPLVGSNEAFF	TGTGCCAGCTCACCTTTGGTCGGTAGTAATGAAGCTTTCTTT
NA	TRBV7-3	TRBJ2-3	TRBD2	CASSSGLAADTQYF	TGTGCCAGCAGCTCGGGACTAGCCGCAGATACGCAGTATTTT
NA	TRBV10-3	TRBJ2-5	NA	CAISESNIGSPETQYF	TGTGCCATCAGTGAGTCGAATATCGGTTCCCCAGAGACCCAGTACTTC
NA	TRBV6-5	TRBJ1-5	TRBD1	CATFRQGSNQPQHF	TGTGCCACCTTTCGACAGGGGTCTAATCAGCCCCAGCATTTT
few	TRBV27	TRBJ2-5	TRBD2	CASRQTGAGETQYF	TGTGCCAGCAGACAAACTGGAGCGGGGGAGACCCAGTACTTC
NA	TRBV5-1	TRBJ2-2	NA	CASSFVSHTGELFF	TGCGCCAGCAGCTTCGTCAGCCACACCGGGGAGCTGTTTTTT
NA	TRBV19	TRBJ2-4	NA	CASSSSSNLAKNIQYF	TGTGCCAGTAGTTCCTCTAGCAACCTAGCCAAAAACATTCAGTACTTC
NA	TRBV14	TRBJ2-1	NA	CASSQDRGQGGRNEQFF	TGTGCCAGCAGCCAAGATAGAGGCCAGGGGGGGAGGAATGAGCAGTTCTTC
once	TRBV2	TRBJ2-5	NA	CASSQYQETQYF	TGTGCCAGCAGTCAATATCAAGAGACCCAGTACTTC
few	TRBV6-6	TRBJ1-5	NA	CASSSMAGRNQPQHF	TGTGCCAGCAGTTCCATGGCGGGAAGGAATCAGCCCCAGCATTTT
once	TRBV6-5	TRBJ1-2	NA	CASSYSIGSRVYGYTF	TGTGCCAGCAGTTACTCGATCGGGTCCAGGGTTTATGGCTACACCTTC
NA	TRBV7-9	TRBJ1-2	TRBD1	CASSLKPGQQGPTPYGYTF	TGTGCCAGCAGCCTCAAGCCGGGCCAACAGGGGCCTACACCTTATGGCTACACCTTC
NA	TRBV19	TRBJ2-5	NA	CASSARTGGTQYF	TGTGCCAGTAGTGCAAGGACGGGTGGGACCCAGTACTTC
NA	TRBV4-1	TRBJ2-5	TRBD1	CASSQPGQEETQYF	TGCGCCAGCAGCCAACCGGGACAGGAAGAGACCCAGTACTTC
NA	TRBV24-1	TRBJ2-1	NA	CATSGAGTLDEQFF	TGTGCCACCAGTGGGGCGGGCACCCTGGATGAGCAGTTCTTC
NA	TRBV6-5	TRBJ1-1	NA	CASSPPGGRAAFF	TGTGCCAGCAGTCCCCCGGGGGGGCGCGCCGCTTTCTTT
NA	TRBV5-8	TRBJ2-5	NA	CASSFRGVETQYF	TGTGCCAGCAGCTTTAGGGGGGTAGAGACCCAGTACTTC
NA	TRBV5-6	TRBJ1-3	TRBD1	CASSLQGAFSGNTIYF	TGTGCCAGCAGCTTACAGGGGGCTTTTTCTGGAAACACCATATATTTT
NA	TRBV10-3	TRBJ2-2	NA	CAIRAGTVNTGELFF	TGTGCCATCAGAGCCGGGACGGTTAACACCGGGGAGCTGTTTTTT
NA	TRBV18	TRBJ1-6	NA	CASSPTGYNSPLHF	TGTGCCAGCTCACCTACAGGGTACAATTCACCCCTCCACTTT
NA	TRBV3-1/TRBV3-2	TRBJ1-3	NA	CASSQTGAGFGNTIYF	TGTGCCAGCAGCCAGACCGGAGCTGGGTTCGGAAACACCATATATTTT
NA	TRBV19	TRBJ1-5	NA	CASSTKPDRGQPQHF	TGTGCCAGTAGTACCAAACCCGACAGAGGTCAGCCCCAGCATTTT
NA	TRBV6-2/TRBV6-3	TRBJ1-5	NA	CASSYADRIRSNQPQHF	TGTGCCAGCAGTTACGCGGATCGAATACGTAGCAATCAGCCCCAGCATTTT
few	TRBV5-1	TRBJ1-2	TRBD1	CASSLVTGGGYGYTF	TGCGCCAGCAGCTTGGTAACAGGGGGCGGCTATGGCTACACCTTC
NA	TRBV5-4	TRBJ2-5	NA	CASSLRTGAGETQYF	TGTGCCAGCAGCTTGCGTACAGGGGCGGGGGAGACCCAGTACTTC
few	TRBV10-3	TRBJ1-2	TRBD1	CAISGPGQGNYGYTF	TGTGCCATCAGTGGTCCTGGACAGGGAAACTATGGCTACACCTTC
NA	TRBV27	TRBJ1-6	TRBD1	CASRGGQKVNNSPLHF	TGTGCCAGCAGGGGGGGACAGAAAGTAAATAATTCACCCCTCCACTTT
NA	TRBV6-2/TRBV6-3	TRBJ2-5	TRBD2	CASTPAIPGLAIETQYF	TGTGCCAGCACCCCAGCTATCCCGGGACTAGCTATTGAGACCCAGTACTTC
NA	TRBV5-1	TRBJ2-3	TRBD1	CASSWDRYTDTQYF	TGCGCCAGCAGCTGGGACAGATACACAGATACGCAGTATTTT
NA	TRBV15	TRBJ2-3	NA	CATSRDSPADTQYF	TGTGCCACCAGCAGAGATAGCCCCGCGGATACGCAGTATTTT
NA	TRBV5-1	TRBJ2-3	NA	CASSPLGGPDTQYF	TGCGCCAGCAGCCCCCTTGGGGGCCCAGATACGCAGTATTTT
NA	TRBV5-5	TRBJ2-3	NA	CASSLQTSTDTQYF	TGTGCCAGCAGCTTGCAGACTAGCACAGATACGCAGTATTTT
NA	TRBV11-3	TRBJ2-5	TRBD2	CASSLGFGTIQETQYF	TGTGCCAGCAGCTTAGGATTCGGGACTATTCAAGAGACCCAGTACTTC
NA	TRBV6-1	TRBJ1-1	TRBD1	CASSTPGQGLFF	TGTGCCAGCAGTACACCGGGACAGGGGTTATTCTTT
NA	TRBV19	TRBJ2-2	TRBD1	CATRQGQNTGELFF	TGTGCCACCAGACAGGGTCAGAACACCGGGGAGCTGTTTTTT
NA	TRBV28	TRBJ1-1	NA	CASSFTGPRRVEAFF	TGTGCCAGCAGTTTTACAGGCCCCCGGAGAGTTGAAGCTTTCTTT
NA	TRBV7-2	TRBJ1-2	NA	CASSSPPGTYGYTF	TGTGCCAGCAGCTCCCCCCCAGGGACCTATGGCTACACCTTC
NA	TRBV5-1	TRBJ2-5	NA	CASRQVGQETQYF	TGCGCCAGCAGGCAGGTAGGGCAAGAGACCCAGTACTTC
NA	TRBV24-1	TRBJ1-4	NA	CATSDSATNEKLFF	TGTGCCACCAGTGATTCTGCAACTAATGAAAAACTGTTTTTT
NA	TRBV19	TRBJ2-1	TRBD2	CASSSGLAGGPSEQFF	TGTGCCAGTAGTTCCGGCCTAGCGGGGGGGCCAAGTGAGCAGTTCTTC
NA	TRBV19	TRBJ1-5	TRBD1	CASSPRDRRYQPQHF	TGTGCCAGTAGTCCCCGGGACAGGAGGTATCAGCCCCAGCATTTT
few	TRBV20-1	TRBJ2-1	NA	CSALRRDEQFF	TGCAGTGCTCTCCGGAGGGATGAGCAGTTCTTC
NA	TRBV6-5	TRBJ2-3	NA	CASSNGRTSTDTQYF	TGTGCCAGCAGTAACGGACGGACTAGCACAGATACGCAGTATTTT
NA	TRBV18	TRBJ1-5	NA	CASSRGSNQPQHF	TGTGCCAGCTCCAGGGGAAGCAATCAGCCCCAGCATTTT